The rows below give T cell receptor beta chains drawn from one sample of a study of response to subunit inactivated influenza vaccine. Each CDR3 protein is one row after TCRdb ran MiXCR on the RT-PCR reads. This table holds about 570,000 distinct CDR3 sequences, around 11% found once. A further study also used this sample, focusing on T cells expressing NK-cell markers.

Sequenced here: PBMCs from blood, sampled on the day of vaccination. The receptors here all came from a man in his fifties or sixties who received an inactivated influenza vaccine. The CDR3 runs from the conserved cysteine through the conserved F or W. The D gene is left open where the match is weak. The size entry is marked missing in some rows and otherwise reads once, few, many or a size class.

>many|TRBJ1-4|TRBV12-3/TRBV12-4|-
TGTGCCAGCAGTGGGACTGCTGAGGGTGAAAAACTGTTTTTT
CASSGTAEGEKLFF
>few|TRBJ2-3|TRBV4-3|TRBD2
TGCGCCAGCAGCCAAGATGTGTACGGGGGGAGCACAGATACGCAGTATTTT
CASSQDVYGGSTDTQYF
>few|TRBJ2-2|TRBV6-2/TRBV6-3|TRBD1
TGTGCCAGCAGTTACCCAGGGACAGGACGGGCGGGGACCGGGGAGCTGTTTTTT
CASSYPGTGRAGTGELFF
>-|TRBJ1-5|TRBV4-2|TRBD1
TGTGCCAGCAGCGCACAGGGGGGGGATCAGCCCCAGCATTTT
CASSAQGGDQPQHF
>few|TRBJ1-2|TRBV25-1|-
TGTGCCAGCAGTGAAATTGGTCGGACATTGGATGGCTACACCTTC
CASSEIGRTLDGYTF
>-|TRBJ2-7|TRBV29-1|-
TGCAGCGTGGAGGACAGTCCTTCCTACGAGCAGTACTTC
CSVEDSPSYEQYF
>many|TRBJ2-1|TRBV14|TRBD1
TGTGCCAGCAGTCCCGGGACAGGGATTTTAAATGAGCAGTTCTTC
CASSPGTGILNEQFF
>few|TRBJ2-3|TRBV6-1|TRBD2
TGTGCCAGCAGCCGCCAGCGGGGAACTAGCACAGATACGCAGTATTTT
CASSRQRGTSTDTQYF
>few|TRBJ2-5|TRBV20-1|-
TGCAGTGCTGAGGGGCCTCAAGAGACCCAGTACTTC
CSAEGPQETQYF
>-|TRBJ1-6|TRBV20-1|-
TGCAGTGCTAGTTCACCAAGGCATTCACCCCTCCACTTT
CSASSPRHSPLHF
>few|TRBJ2-2|TRBV6-5|-
TGTGCCAGCAGTTACTCAAGGAATGGTGGCGGGGAGCTGTTTTTT
CASSYSRNGGGELFF
>-|TRBJ2-4|TRBV9|-
TGTGCCAGCAGCCGTTACTCAGGGAACATTCAGTACTTC
CASSRYSGNIQYF
>few|TRBJ1-2|TRBV10-3|-
TGTGCCATCAGCCACGGGACTAACTATGGCTACACCTTC
CAISHGTNYGYTF
>many|TRBJ2-1|TRBV29-1|TRBD1
TGCAGCGTTGGGGGACAGGGGGTTTACAATGAGCAGTTCTTC
CSVGGQGVYNEQFF
>-|TRBJ2-5|TRBV5-6|TRBD2
TGTGCCAGCAGCACTATAGCGGGGCGGGAGACCCAGTACTTC
CASSTIAGRETQYF
>-|TRBJ1-2|TRBV4-3|-
TGCGCCAGCAGCCAAGATCTTGTTGACAGCCTCACCTTC
CASSQDLVDSLTF
>many|TRBJ1-2|TRBV6-1|TRBD1
TGTGCCAGCAAGCTTGGACAGGGACTGGACTATGGCTACACCTTC
CASKLGQGLDYGYTF
>many|TRBJ2-3|TRBV6-1|TRBD1
TGTGCCAGCAGGCCGACAGGGGGAGCAGATACGCAGTATTTT
CASRPTGGADTQYF
>few|TRBJ1-2|TRBV20-1|-
TGCAGTGCTCAGGACCAGGGCGGCTACACCTTC
CSAQDQGGYTF
>few|TRBJ2-7|TRBV9|TRBD2
TGTGCCAGCAGCCCTATGACACTAGCGGTGGAGGGTGGCGAGCAGTACTTC
CASSPMTLAVEGGEQYF
>few|TRBJ1-2|TRBV12-3/TRBV12-4|-
TGTGCCAGCAGTTTCCTCGCGCTCTATGGCTACACCTTC
CASSFLALYGYTF
>few|TRBJ1-6|TRBV2|-
TGTGCCAGCAAGGGCAATTCACCCCTCCACTTT
CASKGNSPLHF
>many|TRBJ2-7|TRBV11-2|TRBD2
TGTGCCAGCAGCTTAGAAGAGGGACTAGCGGGGGGCGAGCAGTACTTC
CASSLEEGLAGGEQYF
>-|TRBJ1-1|TRBV12-3/TRBV12-4|TRBD1
TGTGCCAGCAGTTATAACAGGGGCCAAGCTTTCTTT
CASSYNRGQAFF
>-|TRBJ2-3|TRBV24-1|TRBD1
TGTGCCACCAGTGATTTCGGCACCAGGACAGGGGGCCTAGATACGCAGTATTTT
CATSDFGTRTGGLDTQYF
>-|TRBJ1-4|TRBV10-3|TRBD1
TGTGCCATCAGTGCTGTCAGGGGGAAAACTAATGAAAAACTGTTTTTT
CAISAVRGKTNEKLFF
>many|TRBJ1-2|TRBV12-3/TRBV12-4|-
TGTGCCAGCAGTTTAGGGCAGTATGGCTACACCTTC
CASSLGQYGYTF
>-|TRBJ2-2|TRBV21-1|-
TGTGCCAGTCAGAGGGGACAGGGCACCGGGGAGCTGTTTTTT
CASQRGQGTGELFF
>few|TRBJ2-7|TRBV20-1|-
TGCAGTGCTCTCCGATCACAGAACCCCTACGAGCAGTACTTC
CSALRSQNPYEQYF
>-|TRBJ2-2|TRBV12-3/TRBV12-4|TRBD2
TGTGCCAGCAGTCCTAGACTAGCGAACGGGGAGCTGTTTTTT
CASSPRLANGELFF
>few|TRBJ2-7|TRBV28|-
TGTGCCAGCAGTTCTGCCCGCCTCACGGAGGGCGAGCAGTACTTC
CASSSARLTEGEQYF
>-|TRBJ1-2|TRBV7-2|-
TGTGCCAGCAGCCGCTATCGGCTCGGAGATGGCTACACCTTC
CASSRYRLGDGYTF
>once|TRBJ2-5|TRBV29-1|-
TGCAGCGTTGGGACCCAGTACTTC
CSVGTQYF
>few|TRBJ2-3|TRBV12-3/TRBV12-4|-
TGTGCCAGCAGTTCAAGACTTACCACAGATACGCAGTATTTT
CASSSRLTTDTQYF
>-|TRBJ2-3|TRBV5-6|TRBD2
TGTGCCAGCAGCCCCACCGGTTTGAAAGCGGGGTCGATCTCAGATACGCAGTATTTT
CASSPTGLKAGSISDTQYF
>many|TRBJ2-2|TRBV3-1|-
TGTGCCAGCAGCCCCGGGGGGCGTCGGACCGGGGAGCTGTTTTTT
CASSPGGRRTGELFF
>few|TRBJ2-7|TRBV7-2|-
TGTGCCAGCAGCTTAGATCGGGGGGCCGCCTACGAGCAGTACTTC
CASSLDRGAAYEQYF
>-|TRBJ1-2|TRBV4-3|-
TGCGCCAGCAGCCAAGATGCGACAGCCAATGGCTACACCTTC
CASSQDATANGYTF
>-|TRBJ2-2|TRBV5-4|-
TGTGCCAGCAGCCCCCCTAGGAGTCTAAACACCGGGGAGCTGTTTTTT
CASSPPRSLNTGELFF
>-|TRBJ2-1|TRBV7-9|-
TGTGCCAGCAGCTTCGGCCGGGACCCATACAATGAGCAGTTCTTC
CASSFGRDPYNEQFF
>few|TRBJ1-5|TRBV20-1|TRBD1
TGCAGTGCTATGGGACAGACGAGCAATCAGCCCCAGCATTTT
CSAMGQTSNQPQHF
>-|TRBJ2-7|TRBV7-2|TRBD2
TGTGCCAGCTCATCGCAGCCGGGGGGGGGCTCCGAGCAGTACTTC
CASSSQPGGGSEQYF
>-|TRBJ2-4|TRBV28|TRBD2
TGTGCCAGCAGTTTCCTAGCGGGGGAACTAGCCAAAAACATTCAGTACTTC
CASSFLAGELAKNIQYF
>few|TRBJ2-7|TRBV18|TRBD2
TGTGCCAGCTCACCCGGGACTAGCGGGGTACTCCCCTACGAGCAGTACTTC
CASSPGTSGVLPYEQYF
>few|TRBJ1-5|TRBV2|-
TGTGCCAGCAGTGAAAGCAGGGCAGGCAATCAGCCCCAGCATTTT
CASSESRAGNQPQHF
>few|TRBJ2-2|TRBV7-6|-
TGTGCCAGCAGCTCAGCCCACAGCCTGACCCCGAACACCGGGGAGCTGTTTTTT
CASSSAHSLTPNTGELFF
>-|TRBJ2-1|TRBV5-1|-
TGCGCCAGCAGCCCCGAAAGGGGGTCCTACAATGAGCAGTTCTTC
CASSPERGSYNEQFF
>once|TRBJ2-1|TRBV12-3/TRBV12-4|-
TGTGCCAGCAGTCTCCCGGGACCTACTGAGCAGTTCTTC
CASSLPGPTEQFF
>few|TRBJ2-7|TRBV4-3|-
TGCGCCAGCAGCTACGGGACTTCTCTCTCCTACGAGCAGTACTTC
CASSYGTSLSYEQYF
>few|TRBJ2-1|TRBV29-1|TRBD2
TGCAGCGTTGAGTTACTAGCGATTGAGCAGTTCTTC
CSVELLAIEQFF
>few|TRBJ2-1|TRBV10-3|TRBD2
TGTGCCATCAGCCTCGGGACTAGTCACAATGAGCAGTTCTTC
CAISLGTSHNEQFF
>few|TRBJ2-2|TRBV30|TRBD2
TGTGCCTGGAAAAGCGGGGAATACACCGGGGAGCTGTTTTTT
CAWKSGEYTGELFF
>many|TRBJ2-7|TRBV2|TRBD2
TGTGCCAGCTTTGGACTAGCGGCTTCCTACGAGCAGTACTTC
CASFGLAASYEQYF
>-|TRBJ2-5|TRBV9|-
TGTGCCAGCAGCCCAAGCAGCGGCCAAGAGACCCAGTACTTC
CASSPSSGQETQYF